Detailed here is one T cell receptor beta chain. Its antigen is not identified. Brentuximab vedotin exposure varied among the patients, all of whom had relapsed after autologous stem cell transplantation. This entry comes from a study of PD-1 blockade in classical Hodgkin lymphoma. Points from the study as a whole: CD8+ TCR diversity did not rise significantly by C4D1, unlike CD4+. Possible causes of repertoire differences, disease activity or prior therapy, remain undefined.

Produced via immunoSEQ multiplex PCR; TCRdb's table is partial and in-frame only. Of fewer than 110,000 clones in the sample, around nine tenths are singletons; the top ten hold approximately 6.3%. The V gene lost 0 bases and the J gene lost 4 bases, with 15 bases spanning the gap. Germline CDR1 reads LGHNA; CDR2 reads YSLEER. The CDR3 is 16 residues long. The chain carries TRBV4-3 and TRBJ1-2, with TRBD1 as a possible D gene (5 bases). The source is a human donor with classical Hodgkin lymphoma. The source material was peripheral blood mononuclear cells (PBMCs), sampled before the second cycle of nivolumab. CDR3 bases: TGCGCCAGCAGCCAAGATTTGAGGGACTTCTTCTATGGCTACACCTTC. It is translated as CASSQDLRDFFYGYTF.